The sequence of this T cell receptor beta chain was determined in a study of blood T cell repertoires in COVID-19. Study-level information: Material from acute and convalescent COVID-19 was sourced from the United States, Italy and Spain. PBMCs, B-cell-depleted T cells, or T cells were the source of the cDNA or gDNA that made up the material.

Study processing details: The authors estimated nucleated cell counts from reference gene primer amplification. Profiled with immunoSEQ multiplex PCR; TCRdb holds only in-frame clones, not every one. For V, J and clone size, that table is used; D and trimming come from the DNA. The top ten hold around 12% of the sample, which has around 86,000 clones, approximately 85% seen once. The CDR3 is made up of 18 amino acids. Looked up from germline, CDR1 is SGHTA and CDR2 is FQGTGA. V trimming: 5 bases; J trimming: 1 base; junction bases outside the gene matches: 11. The genes are TRBV7-3 and TRBJ2-1; TRBD1 aligns across 10 bases. Sequencing was carried out using peripheral blood. The TCR originated in a human donor in a cohort sampled during active COVID-19. CDR3 sequence reads: CASSMSDRGLRSYNEQFF. In DNA, the CDR3 is TGTGCCAGCAGCATGAGCGACAGGGGGCTTAGGTCCTACAATGAGCAGTTCTTC.